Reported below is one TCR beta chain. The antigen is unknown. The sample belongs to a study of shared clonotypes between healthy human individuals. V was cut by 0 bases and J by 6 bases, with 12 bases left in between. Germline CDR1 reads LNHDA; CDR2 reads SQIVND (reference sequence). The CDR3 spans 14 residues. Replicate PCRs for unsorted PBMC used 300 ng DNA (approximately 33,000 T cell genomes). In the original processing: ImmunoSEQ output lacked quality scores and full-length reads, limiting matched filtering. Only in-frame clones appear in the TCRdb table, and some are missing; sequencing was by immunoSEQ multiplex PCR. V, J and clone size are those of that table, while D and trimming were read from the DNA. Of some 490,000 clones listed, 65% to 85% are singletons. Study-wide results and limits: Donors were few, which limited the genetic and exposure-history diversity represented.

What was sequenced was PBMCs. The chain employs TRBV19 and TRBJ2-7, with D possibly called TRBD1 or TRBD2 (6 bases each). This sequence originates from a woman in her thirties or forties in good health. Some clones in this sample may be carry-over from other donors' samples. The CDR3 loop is CASSIERGASEQYF. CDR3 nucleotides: TGTGCCAGTAGTATAGAGAGGGGGGCGTCCGAGCAGTACTTC.